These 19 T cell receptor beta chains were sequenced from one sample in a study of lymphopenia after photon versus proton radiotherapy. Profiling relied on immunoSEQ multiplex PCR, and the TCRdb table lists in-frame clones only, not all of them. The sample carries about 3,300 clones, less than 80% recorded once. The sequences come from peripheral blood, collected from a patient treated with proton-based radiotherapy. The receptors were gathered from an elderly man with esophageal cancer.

For the CDR3, the DNA is TGTGCCAGCAGCTCGGACAGCAACACTGAAGCTTTCTTT. The encoded protein is CASSSDSNTEAFF. The rearrangement links TRBV7-6 to TRBJ1-1, with TRBD1 as a possible D gene (6 bases). Per the germline V gene, CDR1 is SGHVS and CDR2 is FNYEAQ. Trimming removed 4 bases from V and 2 bases from J, with 8 bases in between. This CDR3 spans 13 amino acids.

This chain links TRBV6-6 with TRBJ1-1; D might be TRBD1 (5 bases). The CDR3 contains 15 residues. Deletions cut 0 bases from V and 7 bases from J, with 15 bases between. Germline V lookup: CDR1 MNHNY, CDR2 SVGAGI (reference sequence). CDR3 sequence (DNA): TGTGCCAGCAGTTACTCGACGGCAGGGTATGGTGAAGCTTTCTTT. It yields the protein CASSYSTAGYGEAFF.

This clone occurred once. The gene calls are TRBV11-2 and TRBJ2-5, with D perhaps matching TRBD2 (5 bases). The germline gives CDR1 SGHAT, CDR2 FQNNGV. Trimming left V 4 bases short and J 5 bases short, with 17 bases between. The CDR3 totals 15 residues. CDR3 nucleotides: TGTGCCAGCAGCTGGAAGAGGGCCGCATGGGAGACCCAGTACTTC. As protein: CASSWKRAAWETQYF.

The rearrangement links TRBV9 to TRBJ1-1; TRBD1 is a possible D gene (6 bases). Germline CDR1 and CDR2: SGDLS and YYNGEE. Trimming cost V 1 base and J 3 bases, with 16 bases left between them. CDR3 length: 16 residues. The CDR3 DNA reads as TGTGCCAGCAGCGTAAGTCGGGGGGCGGTGGACACTGAAGCTTTCTTT. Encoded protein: CASSVSRGAVDTEAFF.

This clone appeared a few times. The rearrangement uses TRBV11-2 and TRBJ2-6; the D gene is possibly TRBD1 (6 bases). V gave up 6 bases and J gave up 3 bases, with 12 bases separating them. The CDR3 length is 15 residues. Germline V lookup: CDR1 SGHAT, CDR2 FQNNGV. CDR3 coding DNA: TGTGCCAGCAGTTACAGGGTTGGTGGGGCCAACGTCCTGACTTTC. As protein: CASSYRVGGANVLTF.

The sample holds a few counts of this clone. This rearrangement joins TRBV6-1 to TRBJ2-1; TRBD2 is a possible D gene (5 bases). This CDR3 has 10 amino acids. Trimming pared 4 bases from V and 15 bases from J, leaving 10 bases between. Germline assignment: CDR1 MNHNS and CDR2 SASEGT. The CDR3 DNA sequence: TGTGCCAGCAGTGGGACTGTTCGGTTCTTC. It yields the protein CASSGTVRFF.

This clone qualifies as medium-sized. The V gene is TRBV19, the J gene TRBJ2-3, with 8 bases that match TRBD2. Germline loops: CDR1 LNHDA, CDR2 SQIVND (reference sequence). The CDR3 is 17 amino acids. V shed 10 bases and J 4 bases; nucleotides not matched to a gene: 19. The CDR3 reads CATTEEAGARVSDTQYF. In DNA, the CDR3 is TGTGCCACTACGGAGGAAGCGGGGGCCCGGGTGTCAGATACGCAGTATTTT.

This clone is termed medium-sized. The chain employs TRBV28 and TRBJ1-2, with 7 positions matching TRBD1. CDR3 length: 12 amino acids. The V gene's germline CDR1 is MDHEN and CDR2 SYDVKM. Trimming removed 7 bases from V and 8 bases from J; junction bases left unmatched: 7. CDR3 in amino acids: CASKTGARGYTF. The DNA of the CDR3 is TGTGCCAGCAAAACAGGGGCCCGGGGCTACACCTTC.

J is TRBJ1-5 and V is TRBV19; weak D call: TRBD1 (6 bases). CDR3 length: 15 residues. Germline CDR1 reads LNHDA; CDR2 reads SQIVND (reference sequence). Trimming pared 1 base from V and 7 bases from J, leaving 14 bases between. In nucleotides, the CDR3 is TGTGCCAGTAGTATAGGGACAGCCCCGGGACAGCCCCAGCATTTT. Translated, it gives CASSIGTAPGQPQHF.

The CDR3 DNA sequence: TGTGCCAGCAGCGTAGGTAAGGAAACCTACGAGCAGTACTTC. Protein: CASSVGKETYEQYF. V and J are TRBV9 and TRBJ2-7; D gene unclear. V lost 0 bases and J 2 bases, leaving 9 bases between the germline ends. The CDR3 is 14 amino acids. Germline V CDR1 and CDR2: SGDLS, YYNGEE.

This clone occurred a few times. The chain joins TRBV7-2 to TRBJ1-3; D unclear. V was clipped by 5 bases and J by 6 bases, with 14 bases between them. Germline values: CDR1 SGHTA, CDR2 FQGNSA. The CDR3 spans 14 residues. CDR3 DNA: TGTGCCAGCAGCCCCGATTCTGCGTCAAACACCATATATTTT. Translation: CASSPDSASNTIYF.

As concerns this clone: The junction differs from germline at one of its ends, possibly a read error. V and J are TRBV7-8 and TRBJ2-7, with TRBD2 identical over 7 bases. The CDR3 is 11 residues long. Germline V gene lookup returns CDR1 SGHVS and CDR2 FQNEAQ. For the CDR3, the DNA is TGTGCTAGCAGCGGGGTCTCCGAGCAGTACTTC. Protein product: CASSGVSEQYF.

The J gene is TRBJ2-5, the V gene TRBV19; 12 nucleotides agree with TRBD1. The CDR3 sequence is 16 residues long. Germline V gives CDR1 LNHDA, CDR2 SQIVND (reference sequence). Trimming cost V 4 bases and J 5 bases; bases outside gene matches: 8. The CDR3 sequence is CASSTAGTGGWETQYF. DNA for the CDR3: TGTGCCAGTAGTACGGCCGGGACAGGGGGCTGGGAGACCCAGTACTTC.

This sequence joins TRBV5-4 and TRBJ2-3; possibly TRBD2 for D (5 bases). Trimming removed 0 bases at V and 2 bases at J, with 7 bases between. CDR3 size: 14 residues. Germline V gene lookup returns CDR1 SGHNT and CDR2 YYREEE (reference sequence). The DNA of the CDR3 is TGTGCCAGCAGCTTGGCTAGCTACACAGATACGCAGTATTTT. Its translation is CASSLASYTDTQYF.

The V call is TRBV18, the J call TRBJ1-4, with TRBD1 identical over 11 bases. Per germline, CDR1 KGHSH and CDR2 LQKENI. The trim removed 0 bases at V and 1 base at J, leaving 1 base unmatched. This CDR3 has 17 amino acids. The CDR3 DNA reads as TGTGCCAGCTCACCACCGGACAGGGGGCTAACTAATGAAAAACTGTTTTTT. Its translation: CASSPPDRGLTNEKLFF. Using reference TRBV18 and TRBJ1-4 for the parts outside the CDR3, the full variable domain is NAGVMQNPRHLVRRRGQEARLRCSPMKGHSHVYWYRQLPEEGLKFMVYLQKENIIDESGMPKERFSAEFPKEGPSILRIQQVVRGDSAAYFCASSPPDRGLTNEKLFFGSGTQLSVL.

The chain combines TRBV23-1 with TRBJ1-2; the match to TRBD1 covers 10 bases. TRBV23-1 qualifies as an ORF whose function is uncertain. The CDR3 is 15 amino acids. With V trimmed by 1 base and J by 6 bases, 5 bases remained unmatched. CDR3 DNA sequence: TGCGCCAGCAGTCAATTGGGACAGGGGAGTGATGGCTACACCTTC. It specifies CASSQLGQGSDGYTF.

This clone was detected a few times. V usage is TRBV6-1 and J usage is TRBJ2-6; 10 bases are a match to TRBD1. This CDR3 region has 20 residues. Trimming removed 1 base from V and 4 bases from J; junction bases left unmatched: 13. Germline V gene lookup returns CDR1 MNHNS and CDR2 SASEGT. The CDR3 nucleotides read TGTGCCAGCAGTGAAGTCGTCACGGGACAGGGGTTTACCGGGGCCAACGTCCTGACTTTC. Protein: CASSEVVTGQGFTGANVLTF.

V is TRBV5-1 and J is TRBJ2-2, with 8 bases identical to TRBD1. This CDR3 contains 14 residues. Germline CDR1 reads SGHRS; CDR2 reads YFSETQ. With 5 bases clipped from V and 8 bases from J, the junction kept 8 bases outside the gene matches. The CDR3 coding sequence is TGCGCCAGCAGTTGGCAGGGGGCATCAGGGGAGCTGTTTTTT. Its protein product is CASSWQGASGELFF.

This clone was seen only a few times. The DNA of the CDR3 is TGTGCCTGGGGCACTGGGCTTGGGAATGAGCAGTTCTTC. Translating gives CAWGTGLGNEQFF. V gene TRBV30 combines with J gene TRBJ2-1; D is ambiguous. The V gene lost 5 bases and the J gene lost 7 bases, with 15 bases spanning the gap. This CDR3 is built from 13 residues. CDR1 is GTSNPN and CDR2 is SVGIG in the germline V gene (reference sequence).